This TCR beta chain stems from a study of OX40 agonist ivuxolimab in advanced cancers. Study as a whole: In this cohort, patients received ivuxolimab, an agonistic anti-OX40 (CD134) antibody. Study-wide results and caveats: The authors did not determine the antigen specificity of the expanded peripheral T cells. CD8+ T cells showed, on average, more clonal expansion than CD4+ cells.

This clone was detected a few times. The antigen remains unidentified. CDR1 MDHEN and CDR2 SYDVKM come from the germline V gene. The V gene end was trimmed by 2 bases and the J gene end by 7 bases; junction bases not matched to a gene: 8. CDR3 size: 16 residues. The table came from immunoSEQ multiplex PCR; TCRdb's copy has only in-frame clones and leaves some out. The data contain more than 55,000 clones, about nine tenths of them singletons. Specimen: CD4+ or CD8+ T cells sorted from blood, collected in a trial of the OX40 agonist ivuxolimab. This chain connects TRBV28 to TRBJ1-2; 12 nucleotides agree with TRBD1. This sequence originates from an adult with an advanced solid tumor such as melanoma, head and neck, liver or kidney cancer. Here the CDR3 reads CASSLGRGQGAGGYTF. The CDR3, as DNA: TGTGCCAGCAGTTTAGGGCGGGGACAGGGGGCCGGTGGCTACACCTTC.